This T cell receptor beta chain appears in the sequencing data of a study of tumor T cells in aggressive B-cell lymphoma. The protocol was immunoSEQ multiplex PCR, while the TCRdb copy is restricted to in-frame clones and leaves out a portion. The sample carries about 11,000 clones, over 90% recorded once. The TCR comes from an adult with diffuse large B cell lymphoma. Sample: tumor tissue.

CDR3 amino acids: CASRKLASNEQFF. The CDR3 region has the DNA TGTGCCAGCAGAAAACTAGCGTCAAATGAGCAGTTCTTC. The J gene is TRBJ2-1, the V gene TRBV13; the match to TRBD2 covers 7 bases. Germline CDR1 PRHDT, CDR2 FYEKMQ (reference sequence). The CDR3 totals 13 residues. The V segment lost 6 bases and the J segment 7 bases; nucleotides outside the gene matches: 6.